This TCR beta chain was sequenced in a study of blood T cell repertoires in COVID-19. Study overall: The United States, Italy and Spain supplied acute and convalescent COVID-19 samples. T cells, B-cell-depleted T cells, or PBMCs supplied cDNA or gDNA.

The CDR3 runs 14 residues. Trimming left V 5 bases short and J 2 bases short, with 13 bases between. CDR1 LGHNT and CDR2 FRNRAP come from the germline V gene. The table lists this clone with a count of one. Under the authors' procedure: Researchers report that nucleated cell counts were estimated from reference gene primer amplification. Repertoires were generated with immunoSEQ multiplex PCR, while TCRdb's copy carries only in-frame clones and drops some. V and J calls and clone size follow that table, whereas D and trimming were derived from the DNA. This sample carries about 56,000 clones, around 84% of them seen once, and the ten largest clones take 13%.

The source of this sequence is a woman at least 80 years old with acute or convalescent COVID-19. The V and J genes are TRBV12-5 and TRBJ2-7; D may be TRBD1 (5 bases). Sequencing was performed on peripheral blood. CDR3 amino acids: CASGTQDRAYEQYF. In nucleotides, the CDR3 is TGTGCTAGTGGTACCCAAGACAGAGCCTACGAGCAGTACTTC.